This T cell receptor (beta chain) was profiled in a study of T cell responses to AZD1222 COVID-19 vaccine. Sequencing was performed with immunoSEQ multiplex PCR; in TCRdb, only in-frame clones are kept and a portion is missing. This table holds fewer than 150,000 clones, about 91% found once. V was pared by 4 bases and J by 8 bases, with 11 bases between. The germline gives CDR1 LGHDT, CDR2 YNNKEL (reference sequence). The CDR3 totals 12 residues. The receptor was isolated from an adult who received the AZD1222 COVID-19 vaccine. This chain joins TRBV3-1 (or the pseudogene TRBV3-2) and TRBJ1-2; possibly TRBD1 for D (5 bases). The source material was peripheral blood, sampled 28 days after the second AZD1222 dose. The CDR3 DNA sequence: TGTGCCAGCAGCCGAGGGGACCGGGGCTACACCTTC. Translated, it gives CASSRGDRGYTF.